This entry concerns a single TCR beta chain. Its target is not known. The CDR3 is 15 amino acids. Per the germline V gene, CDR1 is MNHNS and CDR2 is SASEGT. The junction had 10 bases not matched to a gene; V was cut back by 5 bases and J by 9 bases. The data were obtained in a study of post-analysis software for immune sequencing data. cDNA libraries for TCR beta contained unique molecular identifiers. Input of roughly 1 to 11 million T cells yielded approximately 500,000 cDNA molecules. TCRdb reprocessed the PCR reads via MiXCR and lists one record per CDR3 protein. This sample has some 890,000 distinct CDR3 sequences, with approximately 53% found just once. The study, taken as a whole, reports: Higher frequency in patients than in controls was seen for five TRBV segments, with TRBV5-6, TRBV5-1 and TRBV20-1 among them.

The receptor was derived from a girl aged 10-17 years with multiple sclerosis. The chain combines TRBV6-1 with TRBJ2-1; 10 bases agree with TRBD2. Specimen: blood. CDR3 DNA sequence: TGTGCCAGCAGTAATTCTCCGGGACTAGCGTCTGAGCAGTTCTTC. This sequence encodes CASSNSPGLASEQFF.